This T cell receptor (beta chain) was found in a study of T cells in Graves' hyperthyroidism and ophthalmopathy. Turning to the study itself: The initial diagnosis was the point when peripheral blood was collected, ahead of any treatment.

It was RNA transcripts that yielded the amplified TCR beta CDR3 regions. In the first-round RT-PCR of the TCR CDR3, the HTBI primer set was used. Each CDR3 protein is one row after TCRdb ran MiXCR on the multiplex PCR reads. The sample lists over 400,000 distinct CDR3 sequences, 20% to 25% occurring once. Exclusion followed for patients with uncontrolled infection, other autoimmune disease, pregnancy or lactation. The PBMCs were taken from around 10 ml of fresh peripheral blood. CDR3 length equals 14 residues. Looked up from germline, CDR1 is DFQATT and CDR2 is SNEGSKA (reference sequence). V lost 3 bases and J 2 bases, leaving 13 bases between the germline ends.

The sequenced sample consisted of blood. The chain uses TRBV20-1 and TRBJ1-1, with D tentatively TRBD1 (6 bases). The receptor comes from a woman in her seventies with Graves' ophthalmopathy. CDR3 coding DNA: TGCAGTGCTAGTCGAGGGGGGGGAAACACTGAAGCTTTCTTT. This sequence encodes CSASRGGGNTEAFF.